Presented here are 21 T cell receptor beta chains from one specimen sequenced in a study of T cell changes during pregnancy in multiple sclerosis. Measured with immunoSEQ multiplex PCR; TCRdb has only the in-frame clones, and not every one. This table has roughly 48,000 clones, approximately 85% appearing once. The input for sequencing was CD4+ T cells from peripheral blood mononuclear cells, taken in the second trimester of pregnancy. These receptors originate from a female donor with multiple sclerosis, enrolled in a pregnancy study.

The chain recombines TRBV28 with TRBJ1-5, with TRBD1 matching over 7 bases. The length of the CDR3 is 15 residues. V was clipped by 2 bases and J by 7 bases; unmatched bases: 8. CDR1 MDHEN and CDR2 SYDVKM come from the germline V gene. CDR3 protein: CASSLEGTAGQPQHF. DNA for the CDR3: TGTGCCAGCAGTTTAGAGGGGACAGCAGGGCAGCCCCAGCATTTT.

The chain's CDR3 is CASSRPVRGETQYF. The CDR3 DNA reads TGTGCCAGCAGCCGCCCCGTAAGGGGAGAGACCCAGTACTTC. The V and J genes are TRBV28 and TRBJ2-5; D is possibly TRBD1 (5 bases). V was shortened by 6 bases and J by 4 bases, with 15 bases between the two germline ends. The germline gives CDR1 MDHEN, CDR2 SYDVKM. The CDR3 is 14 amino acids.

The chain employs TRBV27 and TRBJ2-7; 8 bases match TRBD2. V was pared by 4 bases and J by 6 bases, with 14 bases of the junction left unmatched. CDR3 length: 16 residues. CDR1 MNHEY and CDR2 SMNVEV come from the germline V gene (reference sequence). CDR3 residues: CASSSTPPGGPVEQYF. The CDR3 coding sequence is TGTGCCAGCAGTTCCACCCCCCCGGGAGGGCCAGTCGAGCAGTACTTC.

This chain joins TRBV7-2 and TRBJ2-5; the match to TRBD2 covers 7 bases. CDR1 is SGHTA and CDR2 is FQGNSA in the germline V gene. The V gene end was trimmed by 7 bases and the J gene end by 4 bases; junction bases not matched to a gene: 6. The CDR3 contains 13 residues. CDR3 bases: TGTGCCAGCACCTGGGGGAGGGGAGAGACCCAGTACTTC. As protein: CASTWGRGETQYF.

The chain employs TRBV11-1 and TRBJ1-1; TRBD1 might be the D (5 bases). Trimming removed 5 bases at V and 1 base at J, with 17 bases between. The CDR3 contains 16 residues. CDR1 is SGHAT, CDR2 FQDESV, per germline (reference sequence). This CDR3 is CASSPRVTARNTEAFF. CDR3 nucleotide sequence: TGTGCCAGCAGCCCCAGGGTGACAGCTAGGAACACTGAAGCTTTCTTT.

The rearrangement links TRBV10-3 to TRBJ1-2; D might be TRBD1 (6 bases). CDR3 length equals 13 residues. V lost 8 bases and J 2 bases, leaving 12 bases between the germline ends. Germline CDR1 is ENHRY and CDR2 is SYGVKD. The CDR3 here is CAISTTGNYGYTF. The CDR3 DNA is TGTGCCATCTCGACTACAGGGAACTATGGCTACACCTTC.

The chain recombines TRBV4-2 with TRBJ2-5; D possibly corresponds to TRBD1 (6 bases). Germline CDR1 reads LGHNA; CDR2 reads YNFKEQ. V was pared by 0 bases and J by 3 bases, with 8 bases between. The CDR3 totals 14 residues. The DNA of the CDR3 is TGTGCCAGCAGCCAAGATCGACAGGAAGAGACCCAGTACTTC. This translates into CASSQDRQEETQYF.

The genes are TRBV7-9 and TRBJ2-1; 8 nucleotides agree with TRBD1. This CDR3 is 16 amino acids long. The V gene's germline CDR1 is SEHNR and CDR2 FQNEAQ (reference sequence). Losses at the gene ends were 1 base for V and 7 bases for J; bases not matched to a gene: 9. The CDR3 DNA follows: TGTGCCAGCAGCTTAGACCTCCAGGGGGCGCGGAATGAGCAGTTCTTC. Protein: CASSLDLQGARNEQFF.

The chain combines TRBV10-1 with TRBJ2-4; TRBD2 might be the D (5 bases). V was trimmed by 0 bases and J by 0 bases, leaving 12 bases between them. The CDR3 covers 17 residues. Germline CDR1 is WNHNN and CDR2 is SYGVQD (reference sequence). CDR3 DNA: TGCGCCAGCAGTGAGTCGGCTAGCTTGGGAGCCAAAAACATTCAGTACTTC. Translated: CASSESASLGAKNIQYF.

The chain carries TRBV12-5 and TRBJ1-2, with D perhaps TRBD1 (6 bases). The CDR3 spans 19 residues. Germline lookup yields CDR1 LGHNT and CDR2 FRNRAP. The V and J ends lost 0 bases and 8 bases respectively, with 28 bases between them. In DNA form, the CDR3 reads TGTGCTAGTGGTTTGGTACGGGTTCCTCGACGGGACACAAAAGAAGGCTACACCTTC. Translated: CASGLVRVPRRDTKEGYTF.

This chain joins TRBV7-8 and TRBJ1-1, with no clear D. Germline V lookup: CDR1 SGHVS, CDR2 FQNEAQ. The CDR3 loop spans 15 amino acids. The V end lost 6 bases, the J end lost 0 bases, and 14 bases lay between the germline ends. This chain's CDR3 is CASSTSGNMNTEAFF. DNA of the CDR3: TGTGCCAGCAGTACGAGCGGAAACATGAACACTGAAGCTTTCTTT.

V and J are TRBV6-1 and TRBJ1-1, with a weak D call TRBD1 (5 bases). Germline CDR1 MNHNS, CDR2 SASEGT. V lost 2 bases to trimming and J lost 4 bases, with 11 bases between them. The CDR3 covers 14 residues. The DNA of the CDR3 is TGTGCCAGCAGTGAACAGGGTTCTGGCACTGAAGCTTTCTTT. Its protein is CASSEQGSGTEAFF.

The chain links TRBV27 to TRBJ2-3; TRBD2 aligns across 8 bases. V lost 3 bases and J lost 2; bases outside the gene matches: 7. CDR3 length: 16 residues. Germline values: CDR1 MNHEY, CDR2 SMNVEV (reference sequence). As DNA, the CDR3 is TGTGCCAGCAGTTTGATGGCGGGGGGACCCACAGATACGCAGTATTTT. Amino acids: CASSLMAGGPTDTQYF.

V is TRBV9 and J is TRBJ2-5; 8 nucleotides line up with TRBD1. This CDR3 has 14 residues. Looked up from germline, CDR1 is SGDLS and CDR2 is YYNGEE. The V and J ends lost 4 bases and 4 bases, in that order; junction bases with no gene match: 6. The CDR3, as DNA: TGTGCCAGCAGCCCGACAGGGGATCGAGAGACCCAGTACTTC. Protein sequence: CASSPTGDRETQYF.

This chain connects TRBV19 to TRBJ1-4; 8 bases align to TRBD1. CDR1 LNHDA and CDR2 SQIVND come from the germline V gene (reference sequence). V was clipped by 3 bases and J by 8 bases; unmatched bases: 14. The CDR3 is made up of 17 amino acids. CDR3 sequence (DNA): TGTGCCAGTAGTATGGGGACCGGGACAGGTTTAGGAGAAAAACTGTTTTTT. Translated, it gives CASSMGTGTGLGEKLFF.

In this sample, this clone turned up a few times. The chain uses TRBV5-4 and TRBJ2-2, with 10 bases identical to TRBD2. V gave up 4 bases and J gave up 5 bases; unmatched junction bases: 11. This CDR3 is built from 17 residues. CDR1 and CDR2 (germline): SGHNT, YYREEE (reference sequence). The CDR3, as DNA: TGTGCCAGCAGCCGATCCGTAGCGGGAGGAAAGACCGGGGAGCTGTTTTTT. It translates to CASSRSVAGGKTGELFF.

CDR3 in DNA: TGCGCCAGCGGCCCTGGTGAGGGCTCTGGAAACACCATATATTTT. Protein sequence: CASGPGEGSGNTIYF. This chain joins TRBV5-1 and TRBJ1-3, with D hard to call. Between the trimmed V and J ends, which lost 7 bases and 0 bases, there was a span of 14 bases. Germline V gene data show CDR1 as SGHRS and CDR2 as YFSETQ. The CDR3 is 15 amino acids. The variable domain in full, completed from reference TRBV5-1 and TRBJ1-3, reads KAGVTQTPRYLIKTRGQQVTLSCSPISGHRSVSWYQQTPGQGLQFLFEYFSETQRNKGNFPGRFSGRQFSNSRSEMNVSTLELGDSALYLCASGPGEGSGNTIYFGEGSWLTVV.

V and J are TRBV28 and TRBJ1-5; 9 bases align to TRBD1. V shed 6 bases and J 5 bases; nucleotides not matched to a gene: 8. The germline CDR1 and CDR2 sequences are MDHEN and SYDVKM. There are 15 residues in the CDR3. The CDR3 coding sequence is TGTGCCAGCAGCTGGGGCACAGGGGGCCATCAGCCCCAGCATTTT. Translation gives CASSWGTGGHQPQHF.

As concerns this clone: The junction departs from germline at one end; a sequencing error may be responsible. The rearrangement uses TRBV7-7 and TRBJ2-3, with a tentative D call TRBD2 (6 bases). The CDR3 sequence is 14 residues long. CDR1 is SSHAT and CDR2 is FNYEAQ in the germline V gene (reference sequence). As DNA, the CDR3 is TGTGCTAGCAGCGTAGGCGGGAAGACAGATACGCAGTATTTT. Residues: CASSVGGKTDTQYF. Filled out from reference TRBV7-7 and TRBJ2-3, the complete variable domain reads GAGVSQSPRYKVTKRGQDVTLRCDPISSHATLYWYQQALGQGPEFLTYFNYEAQPDKSGLPSDRFSAERPEGSISTLTIQRTEQRDSAMYRCASSVGGKTDTQYFGPGTRLTVL.

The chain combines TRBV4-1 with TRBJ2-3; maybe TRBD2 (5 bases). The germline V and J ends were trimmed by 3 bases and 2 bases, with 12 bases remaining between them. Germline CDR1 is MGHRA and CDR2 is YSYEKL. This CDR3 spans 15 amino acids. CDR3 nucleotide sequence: TGCGCCAGCAGCCAGAGGAGGCAGCTCACAGATACGCAGTATTTT. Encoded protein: CASSQRRQLTDTQYF.

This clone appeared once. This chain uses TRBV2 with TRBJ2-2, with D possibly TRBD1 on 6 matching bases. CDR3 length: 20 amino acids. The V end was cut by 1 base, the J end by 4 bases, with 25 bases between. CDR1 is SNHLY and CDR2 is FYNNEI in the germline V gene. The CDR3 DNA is TGTGCCAGCAGTGAAGTGGGGACACTCTCTGGAGGTCGCGGCACCGGGGAGCTGTTTTTT. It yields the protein CASSEVGTLSGGRGTGELFF.